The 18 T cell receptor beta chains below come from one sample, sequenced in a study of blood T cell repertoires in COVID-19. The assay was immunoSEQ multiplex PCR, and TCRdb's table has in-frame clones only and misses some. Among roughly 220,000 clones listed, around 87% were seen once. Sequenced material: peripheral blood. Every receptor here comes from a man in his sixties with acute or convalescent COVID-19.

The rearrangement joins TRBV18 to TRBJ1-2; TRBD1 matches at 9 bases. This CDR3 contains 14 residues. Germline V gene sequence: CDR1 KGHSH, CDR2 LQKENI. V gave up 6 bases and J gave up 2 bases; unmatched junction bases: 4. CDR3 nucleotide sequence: TGTGCCAGCTCCCTTGGGACAGGGAACTATGGCTACACCTTC. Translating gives CASSLGTGNYGYTF.

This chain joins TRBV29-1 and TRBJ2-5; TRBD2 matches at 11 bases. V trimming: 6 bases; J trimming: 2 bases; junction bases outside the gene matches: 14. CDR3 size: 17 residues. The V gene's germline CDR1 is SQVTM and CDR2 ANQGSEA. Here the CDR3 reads CSVQGAVLAGGQETQYF. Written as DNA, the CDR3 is TGCAGCGTCCAAGGCGCTGTCCTAGCGGGGGGACAAGAGACCCAGTACTTC.

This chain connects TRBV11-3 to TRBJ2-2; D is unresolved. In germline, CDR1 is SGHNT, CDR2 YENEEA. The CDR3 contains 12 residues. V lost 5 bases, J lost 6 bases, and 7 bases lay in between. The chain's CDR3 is CASSNNAGELFF. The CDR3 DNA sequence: TGTGCCAGCAGCAATAATGCCGGGGAGCTGTTTTTT. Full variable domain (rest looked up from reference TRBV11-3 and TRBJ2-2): EAGVVQSPRYKIIEKKQPVAFWCNPISGHNTLYWYLQNLGQGPELLIRYENEEAVDDSQLPKDRFSAERLKGVDSTLKIQPAELGDSAVYLCASSNNAGELFFGEGSRLTVL.

CDR3 sequence (DNA): TGTGCCAGCTCACCCCGGGGACAGGGGGCAGATGGTGAAGCTTTCTTT. Translated: CASSPRGQGADGEAFF. The J gene is TRBJ1-1, the V gene TRBV18, with 12 nucleotides matching TRBD1. This CDR3 is 16 amino acids long. Looked up from germline, CDR1 is KGHSH and CDR2 is LQKENI. The J segment lost 7 bases and the V segment lost 3 bases, leaving 9 bases of the junction unmatched. The full variable domain, with the rest looked up from reference TRBV18 and TRBJ1-1, is NAGVMQNPRHLVRRRGQEARLRCSPMKGHSHVYWYRQLPEEGLKFMVYLQKENIIDESGMPKERFSAEFPKEGPSILRIQQVVRGDSAAYFCASSPRGQGADGEAFFGQGTRLTVV.

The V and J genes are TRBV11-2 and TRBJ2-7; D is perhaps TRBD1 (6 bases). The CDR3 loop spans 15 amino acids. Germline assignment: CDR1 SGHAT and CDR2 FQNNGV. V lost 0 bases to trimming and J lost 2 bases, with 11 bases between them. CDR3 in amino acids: CASSLDPGTPYEQYF. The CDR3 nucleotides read TGTGCCAGCAGCTTAGATCCGGGGACACCCTACGAGCAGTACTTC.

CDR3 amino acids: CASTHQAYGYTF. The CDR3 DNA reads as TGTGCCAGCACCCACCAGGCCTATGGCTACACCTTC. The rearrangement joins TRBV12-3 or TRBV12-4 to TRBJ1-2; D gene uncertain. This CDR3 has 12 residues. Trimming cost V 7 bases and J 4 bases, with 10 bases left between them.

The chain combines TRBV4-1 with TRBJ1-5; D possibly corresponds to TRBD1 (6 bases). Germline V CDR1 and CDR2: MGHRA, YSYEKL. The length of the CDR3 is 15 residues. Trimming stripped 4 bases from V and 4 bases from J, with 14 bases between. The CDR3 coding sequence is TGCGCCAGCAGCCCTCTTGGGGGGGCAAATCAGCCCCAGCATTTT. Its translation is CASSPLGGANQPQHF.

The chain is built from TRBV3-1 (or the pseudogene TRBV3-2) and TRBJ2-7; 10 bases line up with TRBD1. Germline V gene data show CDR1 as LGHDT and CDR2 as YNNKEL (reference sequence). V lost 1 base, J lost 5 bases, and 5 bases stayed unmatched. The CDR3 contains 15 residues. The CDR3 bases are TGTGCCAGCAGCCAAGGGGGGACAGGGGACCACGAGCAGTACTTC. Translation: CASSQGGTGDHEQYF.

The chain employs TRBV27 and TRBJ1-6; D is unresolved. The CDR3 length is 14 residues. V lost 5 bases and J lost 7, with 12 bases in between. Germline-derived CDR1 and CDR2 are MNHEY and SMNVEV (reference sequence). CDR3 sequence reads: CASSGFLSNSPLHF. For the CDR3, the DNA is TGTGCCAGCAGTGGGTTTCTTAGCAATTCACCCCTCCACTTT.

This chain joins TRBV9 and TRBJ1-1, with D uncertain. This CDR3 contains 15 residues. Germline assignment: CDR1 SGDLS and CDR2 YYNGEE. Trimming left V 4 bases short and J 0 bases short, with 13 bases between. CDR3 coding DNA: TGTGCCAGCAGCTCCGAGTGGGCCTTGAACACTGAAGCTTTCTTT. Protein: CASSSEWALNTEAFF.

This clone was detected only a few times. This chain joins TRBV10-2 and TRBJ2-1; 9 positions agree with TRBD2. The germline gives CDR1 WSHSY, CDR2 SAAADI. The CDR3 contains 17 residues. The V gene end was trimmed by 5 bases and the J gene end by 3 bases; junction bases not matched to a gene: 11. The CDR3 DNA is TGCGCCAGCAGTCTGTTGCGGGGGGGCGGTTTCTACAATGAGCAGTTCTTC. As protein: CASSLLRGGGFYNEQFF.

The CDR3 nucleotides read TGTGCCAGCAGTGAAGCACCGACAGGGGGAAGCACAGATACGCAGTATTTT. The encoded protein is CASSEAPTGGSTDTQYF. The V gene is TRBV6-1, the J gene TRBJ2-3; 9 positions match TRBD1. Looked up from germline, CDR1 is MNHNS and CDR2 is SASEGT. This CDR3 comprises 17 residues. With 0 bases clipped from V and 0 bases from J, the junction kept 4 bases outside the gene matches.

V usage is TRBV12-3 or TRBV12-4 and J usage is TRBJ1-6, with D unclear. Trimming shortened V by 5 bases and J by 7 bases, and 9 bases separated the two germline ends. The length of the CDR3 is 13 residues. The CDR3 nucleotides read TGTGCCAGCAGTGAATCCCAGAATTCACCCCTCCACTTT. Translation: CASSESQNSPLHF.

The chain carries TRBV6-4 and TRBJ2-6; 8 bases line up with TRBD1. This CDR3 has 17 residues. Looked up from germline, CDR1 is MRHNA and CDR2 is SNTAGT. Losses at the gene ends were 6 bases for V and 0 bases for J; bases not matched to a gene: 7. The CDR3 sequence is CASSPGTGVSGANVLTF. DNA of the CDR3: TGTGCCAGCAGCCCCGGGACAGGCGTCTCTGGGGCCAACGTCCTGACTTTC.

Here the CDR3 DNA reads TGTGCCAGCAGCGTAGAGGGGACAGGGGCTCGCGAGCAGTACTTC. Translated, it gives CASSVEGTGAREQYF. V and J are TRBV9 and TRBJ2-7, with 10 positions matching TRBD1. V lost 0 bases and J lost 6; bases outside the gene matches: 6. The CDR3 loop spans 15 amino acids. Looked up from germline, CDR1 is SGDLS and CDR2 is YYNGEE.

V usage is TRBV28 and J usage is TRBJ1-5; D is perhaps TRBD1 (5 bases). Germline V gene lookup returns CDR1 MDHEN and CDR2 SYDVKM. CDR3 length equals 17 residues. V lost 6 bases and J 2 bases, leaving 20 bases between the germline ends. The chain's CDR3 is CASRSPGGGAGNQPQHF. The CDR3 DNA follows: TGTGCCAGCAGATCTCCCGGGGGAGGGGCAGGCAATCAGCCCCAGCATTTT.

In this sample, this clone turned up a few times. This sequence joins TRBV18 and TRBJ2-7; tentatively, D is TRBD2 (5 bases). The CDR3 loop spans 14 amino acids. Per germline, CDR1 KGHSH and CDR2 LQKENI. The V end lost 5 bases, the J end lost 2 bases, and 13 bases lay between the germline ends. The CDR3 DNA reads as TGTGCCAGCTCATCCGAGGGCTATGCCTACGAGCAGTACTTC. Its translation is CASSSEGYAYEQYF.

CDR3 nucleotide sequence: TGCAGCGTTGAAGATTCAGTCGGGACAGGGACCTATGGCTACACCTTC. Its translation: CSVEDSVGTGTYGYTF. The chain uses TRBV29-1 and TRBJ1-2; TRBD1 matches 9 bases. This CDR3 spans 16 amino acids. The V segment lost 0 bases and the J segment 4 bases; nucleotides outside the gene matches: 9. Germline V CDR1 and CDR2: SQVTM, ANQGSEA.